This T cell receptor beta chain was sequenced in a study of shared clonotypes between healthy human individuals. Study conclusions and caveats: Donors were few, which limited the genetic and exposure-history diversity represented. Clonotype sharing among donors likely depends on sequencing depth.

Genomic DNA came from tens of millions of PBMCs in unsorted samples. Note on this clone: Its target is unknown.

Every immunoSEQ plate was one replicate of a subset's evenly spread DNA. TCRdb's copy holds only in-frame clones and misses some; the assay was immunoSEQ multiplex PCR. The sample has hundreds of thousands of clones, about four fifths seen once. CDR3 size: 16 residues. Trimming pared 8 bases from V and 2 bases from J, leaving 20 bases between. Sample: PBMCs. The origin of this receptor is a woman aged 35 to 49 in good health. Some clones in this sample may be carry-over from other donors' samples. This rearrangement joins TRBV23-1 to TRBJ2-3; no definite D call. TRBV23-1 is an ORF for which the function is uncertain. This chain's CDR3 is CASQARVVVHTDTQYF. Here the CDR3 DNA reads TGCGCCAGCCAAGCAAGGGTGGTAGTACACACAGATACGCAGTATTTT.